The clone carrying this T cell receptor beta chain has a handful of counts. CDR1 is SGHTA, CDR2 FQGNSA, per germline. Trimming removed 6 bases from V and 8 bases from J; junction bases left unmatched: 14. This CDR3 region has 16 residues. The authors reverse transcribed all of the isolated RNA, so sequencing captured expressed TCRB transcripts. Repertoires were generated with immunoSEQ multiplex PCR, while TCRdb's copy carries only in-frame clones and drops some. The data show around 350,000 clones, 10% to 15% seen once. The sample comes from a study of beta chain features in type 1 diabetes. This chain joins TRBV7-2 and TRBJ2-1, with 9 bases matching TRBD1. The sequence was obtained from a man younger than 30 in good health. The sequencing input was naive CD4+ T cells from blood. The CDR3: CASSFRPGQGIDEQFF. CDR3 coding DNA: TGTGCCAGCAGTTTTCGACCGGGACAGGGTATCGATGAGCAGTTCTTC.